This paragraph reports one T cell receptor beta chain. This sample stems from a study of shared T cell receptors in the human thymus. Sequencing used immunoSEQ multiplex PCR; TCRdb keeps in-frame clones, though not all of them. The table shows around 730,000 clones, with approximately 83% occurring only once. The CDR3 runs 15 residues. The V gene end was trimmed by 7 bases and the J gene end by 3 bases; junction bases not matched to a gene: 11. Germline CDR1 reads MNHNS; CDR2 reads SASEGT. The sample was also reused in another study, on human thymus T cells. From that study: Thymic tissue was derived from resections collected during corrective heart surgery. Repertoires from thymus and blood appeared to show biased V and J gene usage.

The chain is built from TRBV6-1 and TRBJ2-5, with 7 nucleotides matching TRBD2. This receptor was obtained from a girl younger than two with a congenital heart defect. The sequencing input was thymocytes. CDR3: CASTGAGSPEETQYF. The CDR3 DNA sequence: TGTGCCAGCACGGGAGCGGGGTCACCGGAAGAGACCCAGTACTTC.